The rows below give T cell receptor beta chains drawn from one sample of a study of neurological immune-mediated disorders. Via MiXCR, TCRdb re-called the 5' RACE reads, giving one row per CDR3 protein. The repertoire holds around 38,000 distinct CDR3 sequences, with roughly 15% as singletons. The specimen was CD4+ T cells from blood. All receptors come from a woman aged 55-69 years with HTLV-1-associated myelopathy (HAM/TSP). CDR3s include the opening cysteine and the closing phenylalanine or tryptophan. D genes are given only for firm matches. The listing skips clone size in some rows; elsewhere it reads once, few, many or a size class.

cdr3_length clone_size j_call d_call v_call cdr3_aa cdr3_nt
15 many TRBJ2-1 TRBD1 TRBV18 CASSPATGPGNEQFF TGTGCCAGCTCACCAGCGACAGGGCCCGGCAATGAGCAGTTCTTC
17 many TRBJ2-7 TRBD1 TRBV4-2 CASSPPGQGTSSYEQYF TGTGCCAGCAGCCCCCCGGGACAGGGAACCTCCTCTTACGAGCAGTACTTC
13 many TRBJ1-2 TRBD1 TRBV20-1 CSARTGDFYGYTF TGCAGTGCCAGGACAGGGGACTTCTATGGCTACACCTTC
14 many TRBJ2-7 . TRBV19 CASSSSGANYEQYF TGTGCCAGTAGTTCCTCAGGGGCCAACTACGAGCAGTACTTC
14 many TRBJ2-1 TRBD1 TRBV20-1 CSARTGTGFREQFF TGCAGTGCTAGGACCGGGACAGGGTTTCGTGAGCAGTTCTTC
16 many TRBJ1-2 . TRBV4-1 CASSQALMTQDYGYTF TGCGCCAGCAGCCAAGCCCTCATGACTCAAGACTATGGCTACACCTTC
19 . TRBJ1-4 TRBD1 TRBV7-9 CASSRRTGQGSWANEKLFF TGTGCCAGCAGCCGCCGAACCGGACAGGGGAGTTGGGCTAATGAAAAACTGTTTTTT
15 many TRBJ1-6 . TRBV5-1 CASSLDRAANSPLHF TGCGCCAGCAGTTTGGACAGAGCAGCAAATTCACCCCTCCACTTT
12 many TRBJ2-3 . TRBV20-1 CSATRLADTQYF TGCAGTGCTACGCGGCTGGCAGATACGCAGTATTTT
14 . TRBJ2-7 TRBD1 TRBV10-3 CAIRDGTGSNEQYF TGTGCCATCAGGGATGGGACAGGGTCTAACGAGCAGTACTTC
13 many TRBJ1-4 . TRBV29-1 CSVEGATNEKLFF TGCAGCGTTGAGGGGGCAACTAATGAAAAACTGTTTTTT
15 many TRBJ2-1 . TRBV5-1 CASSLEGPQADEQFF TGCGCCAGCAGCTTGGAGGGACCCCAGGCAGATGAGCAGTTCTTC
14 many TRBJ1-1 TRBD1 TRBV20-1 CSARWDSGNTEAFF TGCAGTGCTAGATGGGACAGTGGGAACACTGAAGCTTTCTTT
19 few TRBJ2-3 . TRBV3-1 CASSLLPAGAGGSTDTQYF TGTGCCAGCAGCCTCCTCCCGGCGGGGGCCGGTGGGAGCACAGATACGCAGTATTTT
17 many TRBJ1-5 . TRBV7-2 CASSLRLSIRSNQPQHF TGTGCCAGCAGCTTAAGGTTGTCAATCCGTAGCAATCAGCCCCAGCATTTT
16 many TRBJ2-2 TRBD2 TRBV27 CASSLFSRGGTGELFF TGTGCCAGCAGTTTATTCTCGCGGGGGGGGACCGGGGAGCTGTTTTTT
12 many TRBJ1-2 . TRBV20-1 CSASEAGYGYTF TGCAGTGCTAGCGAAGCTGGCTATGGCTACACCTTC
13 . TRBJ2-1 . TRBV29-1 CSVAHVTYNEQFF TGCAGCGTTGCACACGTTACCTACAATGAGCAGTTCTTC
14 . TRBJ2-7 . TRBV20-1 CIASRTVTGDEQYF TGCATTGCTAGCAGGACAGTGACGGGGGACGAGCAGTACTTC
12 medium-sized TRBJ1-1 . TRBV20-1 CSAYTSFLEAFF TGCAGTGCTTATACGTCTTTTCTTGAAGCTTTCTTT
13 few TRBJ1-2 TRBD1 TRBV30 CAWSTGGMGGYTF TGTGCCTGGAGTACAGGGGGTATGGGTGGCTACACCTTC
18 many TRBJ2-7 TRBD2 TRBV5-1 CASSLGLAGSPLSYEQYF TGCGCCAGCAGCTTGGGACTAGCGGGTAGCCCCCTCTCCTACGAGCAGTACTTC